Sequencing of this TCR beta chain was carried out in a study of blood T cell repertoires in COVID-19. Study as a whole: Nucleic acid was either cDNA or gDNA, and it came from T cells, B-cell-depleted T cells, or PBMCs.

TCRdb's copy holds only in-frame clones and misses some; the assay was immunoSEQ multiplex PCR. The sample yields 200,000 to 250,000 clones, around 84% seen once. The CDR3 has 13 amino acids. Germline CDR1 is SGHTA and CDR2 is FQGNSA. The V end lost 5 bases, the J end lost 4 bases, and 10 bases lay between the germline ends. Sequencing was carried out using peripheral blood. This TCR came from a young man with active or convalescent COVID-19. This chain connects TRBV7-2 to TRBJ2-3, with D possibly TRBD2 on 6 matching bases. CDR3 coding DNA: TGTGCCAGCAGCCCGCCGGGGGCAGATACGCAGTATTTT. Its translation is CASSPPGADTQYF. The full variable domain, in which reference TRBV7-2 and TRBJ2-3 provide the parts outside the CDR3, is GAGVSQSPSNKVTEKGKDVELRCDPISGHTALYWYRQSLGQGLEFLIYFQGNSAPDKSGLPSDRFSAERTGGSVSTLTIQRTQQEDSAVYLCASSPPGADTQYFGPGTRLTVL.